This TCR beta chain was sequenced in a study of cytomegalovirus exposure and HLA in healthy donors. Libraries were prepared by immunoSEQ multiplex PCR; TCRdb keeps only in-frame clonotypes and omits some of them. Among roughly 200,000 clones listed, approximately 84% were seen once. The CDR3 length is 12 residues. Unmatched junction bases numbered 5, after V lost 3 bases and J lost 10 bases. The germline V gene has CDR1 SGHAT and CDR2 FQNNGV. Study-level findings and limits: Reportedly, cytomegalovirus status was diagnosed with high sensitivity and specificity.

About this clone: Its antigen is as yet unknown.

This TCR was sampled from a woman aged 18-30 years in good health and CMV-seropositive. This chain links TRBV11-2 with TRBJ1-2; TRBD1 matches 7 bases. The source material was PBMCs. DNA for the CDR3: TGTGCCAGCAGCTTCCGTACAGGGGTCTACACCTTC. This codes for CASSFRTGVYTF.